This is a list of T cell receptor beta chains from one sample in a study of shared clonotypes between healthy human individuals. The assay was immunoSEQ multiplex PCR, and TCRdb's table has in-frame clones only and misses some. The sample has around 2,000,000 clones; about 95% are singletons. Specimen: naive CD8+ T cells sorted from blood. These receptors were taken from a man between 18 and 35 years old in good health. Each CDR3 is given with its conserved first and last residue. The D gene is left open where the match is weak. Rows give clone size only sometimes, using once, few, many, or a class for an expanded clone.

J gene,D gene,clone size,V gene,CDR3 DNA,CDR3 protein
TRBJ2-7,TRBD1,-,TRBV30,TGTGCCTGGAGTGGTGGTGGACAGGGTCAATACGAGCAGTACTTC,CAWSGGGQGQYEQYF
TRBJ2-3,-,-,TRBV4-3,TGCGCCAGCAGCCCTGGTTTTAGGCTAGTTGGCGCAGATACGCAGTATTTT,CASSPGFRLVGADTQYF
TRBJ2-5,-,once,TRBV28,TGTGCCAGCAGTTACCCATTAGAGACCCAGTACTTC,CASSYPLETQYF
TRBJ2-5,TRBD2,once,TRBV6-5,TGTGCCAGCAGTTATCTAGCGGGGGAGACCCAGTACTTC,CASSYLAGETQYF
TRBJ2-7,-,-,TRBV7-9,TGTGCCAGCAGCTTAATTGGTTCGGAGCAGTACTTC,CASSLIGSEQYF
TRBJ2-7,TRBD2,-,TRBV30,TGTGCCTGGATGTCATGGGAGGGGAGCTCCTACGAGCAGTACTTC,CAWMSWEGSSYEQYF
TRBJ2-5,TRBD1,-,TRBV7-9,TGTGCCAGCAGTTCCAGGGGGCAAGAGACCCAGTACTTC,CASSSRGQETQYF
TRBJ1-5,-,-,TRBV19,TGTGCCAGTAGTATAGTCTCCGCACAGTTTAGCAATCAGCCCCAGCATTTT,CASSIVSAQFSNQPQHF
TRBJ1-1,-,-,TRBV5-4,TGTGCCAGCAGCTTGAGTCCTATGAACACTGAAGCTTTCTTT,CASSLSPMNTEAFF
TRBJ2-7,-,-,TRBV10-2,TGCGCCACCACAGGTTCCCCCCACGAGCAGTACTTC,CATTGSPHEQYF
TRBJ1-1,-,-,TRBV27,TGTGCCAGCAGTTTGGGAGGCATGAACACTGAAGCTTTCTTT,CASSLGGMNTEAFF
TRBJ2-2,TRBD2,-,TRBV7-9,TGTGCCAGCAGCAAAGCCGGGACTAGCGGGACGAACACCGGGGAGCTGTTTTTT,CASSKAGTSGTNTGELFF
TRBJ2-7,TRBD2,once,TRBV2,TGTGCCAGCAGTGAACGGCTAGCGGAGAACTACGAGCAGTACTTC,CASSERLAENYEQYF
TRBJ1-6,-,-,TRBV27,TGTGCCAGCAGTTTATCAGGGGCGCGAACCCTCCACTTT,CASSLSGARTLHF
TRBJ2-7,-,-,TRBV5-5,TGTGCCAGCAGCTTGGCCGCTAATGAGAACCCCTACGAGCAGTACTTC,CASSLAANENPYEQYF
TRBJ1-2,-,-,TRBV7-9,TGTGCCAGCAGCCTCATTAACTATGGCTACACCTTC,CASSLINYGYTF
TRBJ2-7,TRBD2,-,TRBV12-5,TGTGCTAGTGGTTTCCGGACTAGCGACTACGAGCAGTACTTC,CASGFRTSDYEQYF
TRBJ2-1,TRBD2,-,TRBV7-9,TGTGCCAGCCCTAATCCAGCGGGAGGTTCTTGGGAGCAGTTCTTC,CASPNPAGGSWEQFF
TRBJ2-2,TRBD1,-,TRBV28,TGTGCCAGCAGTCCCCCCCCCGGGACAGGGGCATTCACCGGGGAGCTGTTTTTT,CASSPPPGTGAFTGELFF
TRBJ2-5,TRBD1,-,TRBV9,TGTGCCAGCAGCCCCGGGACAGCCGAAGAGACCCAGTACTTC,CASSPGTAEETQYF
TRBJ2-3,TRBD2,-,TRBV9,TGTGCCAGCAGCGTCAACGTACTAGCGGGCCTCACAGATACGCAGTATTTT,CASSVNVLAGLTDTQYF
TRBJ2-6,TRBD1,-,TRBV5-1,TGCGCCAGCAGCTCCGGGACAGGCTCTGGGGCCAACGTCCTGACTTTC,CASSSGTGSGANVLTF
TRBJ2-7,-,-,TRBV5-6,TGTGCCAGCAGCACTGGCGGCAGCCCCTACGAGCAGTACTTC,CASSTGGSPYEQYF
TRBJ2-7,-,-,TRBV9,TGTGCCAGCAGCGAGGGGGTAACACCCCACTCCTACGAGCAGTACTTC,CASSEGVTPHSYEQYF
TRBJ2-7,-,-,TRBV27,TGTGCCGCAGGCCTTACCTACGAGCAGTACTTC,CAAGLTYEQYF
TRBJ2-5,TRBD2,-,TRBV9,TGTGCCAGCAGCGTAGATAGCGGGGGAGAGACCCAGTACTTC,CASSVDSGGETQYF
TRBJ2-6,-,-,TRBV27,TGTGCCAGCAGTTTAGACTCTGGGGCCAACGTCCTGACTTTC,CASSLDSGANVLTF
TRBJ2-3,-,once,TRBV11-2,TGTGCCAGCAGCTTAAAAAGATACACAGATACGCAGTATTTT,CASSLKRYTDTQYF
TRBJ1-5,TRBD1,-,TRBV2,TGTGCCAGCAGTGTATGGCAGGGGGTCAACCAGCCCCAGCATTTT,CASSVWQGVNQPQHF
TRBJ2-3,-,-,TRBV7-9,TGTGCCAGCAGCTTCGGCCTCAGGAGTACAGATACGCAGTATTTT,CASSFGLRSTDTQYF
TRBJ2-5,-,-,TRBV13,TGTGCCAGCAGCTTACGGCGGGATTTGGAGACCCAGTACTTC,CASSLRRDLETQYF
TRBJ2-1,TRBD2,-,TRBV29-1,TGCAGCGTTGAAAAAGCGGGGGAGTTCTTC,CSVEKAGEFF
TRBJ2-1,-,once,TRBV4-2,TGTGCCAGCAGCCAAGAGGACGGGGGCTACAATGAGCAGTTCTTC,CASSQEDGGYNEQFF
TRBJ2-7,-,-,TRBV11-2,TGTGCCAGCAGCTTAATAGACTCCTACGAGCAGTACTTC,CASSLIDSYEQYF
TRBJ2-3,-,-,TRBV11-2,TGTGCCAGCAGCTTAGATCTGGGCCCCACAGATACGCAGTATTTT,CASSLDLGPTDTQYF
TRBJ2-5,-,-,TRBV4-3,TGCGCCAGCAGCCAAGATAAGGGGACTCCCCTGGCGGAGACCCAGTACTTC,CASSQDKGTPLAETQYF
TRBJ2-7,TRBD1,-,TRBV5-4,TGTGCCAGCAGCTCCGGACAGGAGTCCTACGAGCAGTACTTC,CASSSGQESYEQYF
TRBJ1-1,-,-,TRBV2,TGTGCCAGTCGGTACCTGAACACTGAAGCTTTCTTT,CASRYLNTEAFF
TRBJ1-4,TRBD1,-,TRBV27,TGTGCCAGCAGTTTATCGGCGGGGACAGGGTTTGAAAAACTGTTTTTT,CASSLSAGTGFEKLFF
TRBJ2-7,TRBD1,-,TRBV6-6,TGTGCCACAAAGACAGGGGGCGAAGGGCTCGAGCAGTACTTC,CATKTGGEGLEQYF
TRBJ2-7,-,-,TRBV11-2,TGTGCCAGCAGCTTAGGGGTGGGAGCCTACGAGCAGTACTTC,CASSLGVGAYEQYF
TRBJ2-7,TRBD1,-,TRBV27,TGTGCCAGCAGAGGGGACAGAGCCCACGAGCAGTACTTC,CASRGDRAHEQYF
TRBJ2-7,-,-,TRBV7-6,TGTGCCAGCAGCCTCACCCCGGGACACATCTACGAGCAGTACTTC,CASSLTPGHIYEQYF
TRBJ1-1,TRBD1,-,TRBV11-2,TGTGCCAGCAGCTTAGCACAGGGGTGGGACGAAGCTTTCTTT,CASSLAQGWDEAFF
TRBJ2-6,-,-,TRBV30,TGTGCCTGGAGTGTTCACAGTTTCTTATCTGGGGCCAACGTCCTGACTTTC,CAWSVHSFLSGANVLTF
TRBJ1-4,-,-,TRBV7-9,TGTGCCAGCAGCTATGAAGGGCCCGAGGGTGAAAAACTGTTTTTT,CASSYEGPEGEKLFF
TRBJ1-1,TRBD1,-,TRBV2,TGTGCCAGCAGTGAAGAGGGGCAGGGGGCTCCAGACACTGAAGCTTTCTTT,CASSEEGQGAPDTEAFF
TRBJ1-6,-,few,TRBV5-4,TGTGCCAGCAGACAAGATTCAAGCTCCTATAATTCACCCCTCCACTTT,CASRQDSSSYNSPLHF
TRBJ2-1,-,-,TRBV6-6,TGTGCCAGCAGTTACGGGGAAACCTACAATGAGCAGTTCTTC,CASSYGETYNEQFF
TRBJ2-1,TRBD2,-,TRBV11-3,TGTGCCAGCAGCTTAGAATCAGGCGGGAGCTTTTACAATGAGCAGTTCTTC,CASSLESGGSFYNEQFF
TRBJ2-7,-,-,TRBV6-5,TGTGCCAGCAGCGGCTCCTACGAGCAGTACTTC,CASSGSYEQYF
TRBJ2-7,-,-,TRBV5-6,TGTGCCAGCAGCCGGCACAGAGACAGTTACGAGCAGTACTTC,CASSRHRDSYEQYF
TRBJ1-3,-,-,TRBV4-2,TGTGCCAGCAGCCAAGATTGGATAAACTCTGGAAACACCATATATTTT,CASSQDWINSGNTIYF
TRBJ2-5,TRBD2,-,TRBV15,TGTGCCACCAGCACAAGCGGGGGGTTAGAGACCCAGTACTTC,CATSTSGGLETQYF
TRBJ1-2,-,-,TRBV7-2,TGTGCCAGCAGCCCCAGGGAGACAGGACTCCTAAACTATGGCTACACCTTC,CASSPRETGLLNYGYTF
TRBJ1-4,-,-,TRBV28,TGTGCCAGCAGTTTACAGGGGCACGGGAGTGAAAAACTGTTTTTT,CASSLQGHGSEKLFF
TRBJ1-2,-,-,TRBV28,TGTGCCAGCAGTTTTGTTGTTCGGGTCGGAGGGGATAACTATGGCTACACCTTC,CASSFVVRVGGDNYGYTF
TRBJ2-3,TRBD1,-,TRBV5-6,TGTGCCAGCAGCCCACAGGGGGGTACGCAGTATTTT,CASSPQGGTQYF
TRBJ2-3,-,-,TRBV11-2,TGTGCCAGCAGCTTAGAATGGGACAACACAGATACGCAGTATTTT,CASSLEWDNTDTQYF